This TCR beta chain stems from a study of T-cell reconstitution after alpha-beta-depleted transplantation in children. Germline V lookup: CDR1 SGHRS, CDR2 YFSETQ. With 4 bases removed from V and 5 bases from J, the gap between germline ends came to 12 bases. The CDR3 has 13 amino acids. Unique molecular identifiers were used in preparing the TCRbeta library. TCRdb re-derived calls from the PCR reads in MiXCR, one entry per CDR3 protein. The table lists roughly 500,000 distinct CDR3 sequences, around 12% of them singletons. The sequenced sample was PBMCs from the stem cell graft donor, obtained from the stem cell graft. J is TRBJ1-1 and V is TRBV5-1, with D uncertain. The TCR was taken from a human donor who donated a stem cell graft to a child with combined immunodeficiency. CDR3: CASSLDLGTEAFF. In nucleotides, the CDR3 is TGCGCCAGCAGCCTTGACCTGGGGACTGAAGCTTTCTTT.